The 2 T cell receptor beta chains presented below share a single source sample, sequenced in a study of T cell responses to AZD1222 COVID-19 vaccine. Repertoires were generated with immunoSEQ multiplex PCR, while TCRdb's copy carries only in-frame clones and drops some. The sample lists approximately 90,000 clones; about 86% were seen once. The sample here was peripheral blood, taken on day 0 of AZD1222 vaccination. The receptors here all came from an adult in good health.

This clone appeared a single time. The chain uses TRBV3-1 (or the pseudogene TRBV3-2) and TRBJ2-2; maybe TRBD2 (8 bases). Deletions cut 7 bases from V and 5 bases from J, with 23 bases between. The CDR3 runs 17 residues. Germline V gene sequence: CDR1 LGHDT, CDR2 YNNKEL (reference sequence). For the CDR3, the DNA is TGTGCCAGCACCACGACAGGGACTAGACTTGATACCGGGGAGCTGTTTTTT. It is translated as CASTTTGTRLDTGELFF.

The V call is TRBV10-3, the J call TRBJ2-7; no clear D gene. Germline CDR1 reads ENHRY; CDR2 reads SYGVKD. Between the trimmed V and J ends, which lost 3 bases and 3 bases, there was a span of 6 bases. This CDR3 is 12 amino acids long. The CDR3 region has the DNA TGTGCCATCAGTGAATCGTACTACGAGCAGTACTTC. Encoded protein: CAISESYYEQYF.